This T cell receptor beta chain was captured in a study of blood T cell repertoires in COVID-19. Study in general: PBMCs, B-cell-depleted T cells, or T cells provided the cDNA or gDNA that made up the material.

Under the authors' procedure: Amplification from reference gene primers served as the basis for estimated nucleated cell counts. The table came from immunoSEQ multiplex PCR; TCRdb's copy has only in-frame clones and leaves some out. V, J and clone size are taken as reported in that table, and D and trimming were inferred from the DNA itself. The data show more than 95,000 clones, with over 75% seen just once and 1.5% to 2% held by the top ten. The TCR was taken from a man between 60 and 70 years old with acute or convalescent COVID-19. The sequenced sample consisted of peripheral blood.

The CDR3 spells CASSGSGGAGDTQYF. CDR3 in DNA: TGTGCCAGCAGTGGTAGCGGGGGGGCTGGAGATACGCAGTATTTT. The chain joins TRBV2 to TRBJ2-3; 11 bases agree with TRBD2. Germline assignment: CDR1 SNHLY and CDR2 FYNNEI. V shed 4 bases, J shed 5 bases, and the junction held 5 bases outside the gene matches. This CDR3 comprises 15 residues. The full variable domain, in which reference TRBV2 and TRBJ2-3 provide the parts outside the CDR3, is EPEVTQTPSHQVTQMGQEVILRCVPISNHLYFYWYRQILGQKVEFLVSFYNNEISEKSEIFDDQFSVERPDGSNFTLKIRSTKLEDSAMYFCASSGSGGAGDTQYFGPGTRLTVL.